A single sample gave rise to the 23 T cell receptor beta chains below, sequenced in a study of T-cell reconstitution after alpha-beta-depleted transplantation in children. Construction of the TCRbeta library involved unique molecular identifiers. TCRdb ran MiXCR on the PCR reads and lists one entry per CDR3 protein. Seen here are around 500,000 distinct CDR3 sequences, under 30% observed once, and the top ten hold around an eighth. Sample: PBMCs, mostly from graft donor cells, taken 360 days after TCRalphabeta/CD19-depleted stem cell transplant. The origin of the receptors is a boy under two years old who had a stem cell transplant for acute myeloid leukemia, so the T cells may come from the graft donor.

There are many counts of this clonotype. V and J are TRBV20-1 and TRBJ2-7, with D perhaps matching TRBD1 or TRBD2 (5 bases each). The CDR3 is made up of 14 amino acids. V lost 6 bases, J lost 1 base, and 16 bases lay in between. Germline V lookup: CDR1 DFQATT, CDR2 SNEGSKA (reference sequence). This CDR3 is CSAAPRDGSYEQYF. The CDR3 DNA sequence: TGCAGTGCCGCCCCTCGGGACGGTTCCTACGAGCAGTACTTC.

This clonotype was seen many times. In DNA, the CDR3 is TGCAGCGTTGAAGGGCGGACGAACACTGAAGCTTTCTTT. Protein product: CSVEGRTNTEAFF. The chain links TRBV29-1 to TRBJ1-1, with no clear D. V gave up 1 base and J gave up 1 base, with 7 bases separating them. The CDR3 has 13 amino acids. Germline CDR1 and CDR2: SQVTM and ANQGSEA.

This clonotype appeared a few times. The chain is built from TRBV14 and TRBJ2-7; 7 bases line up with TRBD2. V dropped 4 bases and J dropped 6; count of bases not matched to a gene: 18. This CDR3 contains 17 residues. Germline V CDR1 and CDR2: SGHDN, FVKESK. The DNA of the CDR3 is TGTGCCAGCAGCCGGGACTTCGGGCTAGCGGCCTCAAGCGAGCAGTACTTC. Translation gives CASSRDFGLAASSEQYF.

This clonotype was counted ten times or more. CDR3 protein: CASGRPNTEAFF. CDR3 in DNA: TGTGCCAGCGGCAGGCCGAACACTGAAGCTTTCTTT. The chain carries TRBV12-3 or TRBV12-4 and TRBJ1-1; D remains ambiguous. The CDR3 covers 12 residues. Trimming removed 8 bases from V and 1 base from J, with 8 bases in between.

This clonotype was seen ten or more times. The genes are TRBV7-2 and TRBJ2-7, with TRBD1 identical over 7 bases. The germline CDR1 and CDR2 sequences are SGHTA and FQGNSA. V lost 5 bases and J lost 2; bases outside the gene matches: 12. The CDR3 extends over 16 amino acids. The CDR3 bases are TGTGCCAGCAGCCCCGCCGGGACAGCTGGCACCTACGAGCAGTACGTC. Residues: CASSPAGTAGTYEQYV.

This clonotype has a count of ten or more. The CDR3 sequence: CASSSAPLAKNIQYF. The CDR3 coding sequence is TGTGCCAGCAGTTCGGCACCATTAGCCAAAAACATTCAGTACTTC. The chain uses TRBV28 and TRBJ2-4; no clear D. CDR1 MDHEN and CDR2 SYDVKM come from the germline V gene. V gave up 4 bases and J gave up 0 bases, with 10 bases separating them. This CDR3 is 15 amino acids long.

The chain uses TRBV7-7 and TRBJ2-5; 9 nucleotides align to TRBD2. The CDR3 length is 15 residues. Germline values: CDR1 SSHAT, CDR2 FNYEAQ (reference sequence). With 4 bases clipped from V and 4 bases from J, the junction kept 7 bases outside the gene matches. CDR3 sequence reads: CASSSQPGLAETQYF. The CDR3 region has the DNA TGTGCCAGCAGCTCACAGCCGGGACTAGCAGAGACCCAGTACTTC.

The CDR3 DNA reads as TGTGCCAGCACCAAGACGTCCGAGCAGTACGTC. It is translated as CASTKTSEQYV. V is TRBV6-6 and J is TRBJ2-7; D call uncertain. From germline, CDR1 is MNHNY and CDR2 SVGAGI (reference sequence). The CDR3 extends over 11 amino acids. Between the trimmed V and J ends, which lost 7 bases and 6 bases, there was a span of 10 bases.

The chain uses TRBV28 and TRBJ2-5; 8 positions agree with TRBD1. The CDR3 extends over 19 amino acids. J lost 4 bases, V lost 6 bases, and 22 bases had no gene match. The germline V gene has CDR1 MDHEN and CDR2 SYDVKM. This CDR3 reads CASSSMWGVDRGWGETQYF. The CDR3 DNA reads TGTGCCAGCAGCTCTATGTGGGGGGTTGACAGGGGATGGGGAGAGACCCAGTACTTC.

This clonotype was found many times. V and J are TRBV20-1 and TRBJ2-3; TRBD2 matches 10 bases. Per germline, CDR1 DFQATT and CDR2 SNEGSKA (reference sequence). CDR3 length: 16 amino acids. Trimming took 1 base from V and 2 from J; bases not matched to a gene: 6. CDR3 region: CSARGLAGEYTDTQYF. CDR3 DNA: TGCAGTGCTAGAGGCCTAGCGGGGGAGTACACAGATACGCAGTATTTT.

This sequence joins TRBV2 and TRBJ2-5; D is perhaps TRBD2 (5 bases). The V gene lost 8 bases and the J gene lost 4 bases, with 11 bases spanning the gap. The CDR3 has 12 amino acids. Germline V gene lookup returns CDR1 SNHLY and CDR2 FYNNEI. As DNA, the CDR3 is TGTGCCAGCCGTGGAGGAGCAGAGACCCAGTACTTC. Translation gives CASRGGAETQYF. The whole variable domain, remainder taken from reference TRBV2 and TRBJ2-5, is EPEVTQTPSHQVTQMGQEVILRCVPISNHLYFYWYRQILGQKVEFLVSFYNNEISEKSEIFDDQFSVERPDGSNFTLKIRSTKLEDSAMYFCASRGGAETQYFGPGTRLLVL.

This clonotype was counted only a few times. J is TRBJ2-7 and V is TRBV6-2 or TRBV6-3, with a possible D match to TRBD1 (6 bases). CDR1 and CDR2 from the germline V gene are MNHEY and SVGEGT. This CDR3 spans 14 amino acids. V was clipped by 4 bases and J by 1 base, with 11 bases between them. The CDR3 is CASSLGHQSYEQYF. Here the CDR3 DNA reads TGTGCCAGCAGTTTGGGACACCAGTCCTACGAGCAGTACTTC.

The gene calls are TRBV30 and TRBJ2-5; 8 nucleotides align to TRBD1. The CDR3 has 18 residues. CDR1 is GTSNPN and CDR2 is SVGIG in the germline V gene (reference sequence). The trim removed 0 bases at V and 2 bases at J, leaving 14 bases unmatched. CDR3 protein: CAWSVLMEGRGHQETQYF. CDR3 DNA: TGTGCCTGGAGTGTACTTATGGAAGGCAGGGGGCATCAAGAGACCCAGTACTTC.

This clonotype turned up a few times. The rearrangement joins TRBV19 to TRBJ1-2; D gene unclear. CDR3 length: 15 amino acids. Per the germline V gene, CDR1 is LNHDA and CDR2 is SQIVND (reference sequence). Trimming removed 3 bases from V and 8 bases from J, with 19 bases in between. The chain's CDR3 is CASSIRSAGKEGYTF. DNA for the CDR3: TGTGCCAGTAGTATCCGGTCGGCGGGAAAGGAGGGCTACACCTTC.

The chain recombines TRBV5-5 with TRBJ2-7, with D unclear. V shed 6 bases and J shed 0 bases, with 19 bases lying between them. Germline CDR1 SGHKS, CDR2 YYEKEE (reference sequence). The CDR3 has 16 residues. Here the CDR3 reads CASTRAGSRSSYEQYV. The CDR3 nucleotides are TGTGCCAGCACCCGGGCCGGATCTAGGAGCTCCTACGAGCAGTACGTC.

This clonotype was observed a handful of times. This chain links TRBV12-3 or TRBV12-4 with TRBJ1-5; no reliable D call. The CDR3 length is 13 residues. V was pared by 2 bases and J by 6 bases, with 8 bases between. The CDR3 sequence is CASSLWVTQPQHF. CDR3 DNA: TGTGCCAGCAGTTTATGGGTAACTCAGCCCCAGCATTTT.

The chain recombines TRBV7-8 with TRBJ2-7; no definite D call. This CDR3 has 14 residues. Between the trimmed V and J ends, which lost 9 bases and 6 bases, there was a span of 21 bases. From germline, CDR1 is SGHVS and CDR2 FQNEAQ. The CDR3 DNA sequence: TGTGCCAGGGGCCCCAGGCTCCTTGGGATCGAGCAGTACGTC. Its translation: CARGPRLLGIEQYV.

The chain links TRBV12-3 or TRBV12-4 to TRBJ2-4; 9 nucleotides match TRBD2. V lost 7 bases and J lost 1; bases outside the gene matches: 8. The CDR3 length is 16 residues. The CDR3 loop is CASTVAGAAAKNIQYF. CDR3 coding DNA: TGTGCCAGCACGGTAGCGGGGGCGGCGGCCAAAAACATTCAGTACTTC.

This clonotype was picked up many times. CDR3 DNA: TGTGCCAGCAGCACAAACACCGGGGAGCTGTTTTTT. It codes for CASSTNTGELFF. This chain links TRBV9 with TRBJ2-2; no clear D gene. Per germline, CDR1 SGDLS and CDR2 YYNGEE. The V and J ends lost 4 bases and 2 bases respectively, with 3 bases between them. The CDR3 consists of 12 residues.

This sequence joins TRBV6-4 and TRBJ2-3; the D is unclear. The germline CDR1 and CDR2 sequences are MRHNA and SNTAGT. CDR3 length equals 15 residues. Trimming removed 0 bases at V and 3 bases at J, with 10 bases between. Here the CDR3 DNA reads TGTGCCAGCAGTGACTCCCTTGGACGGACAGATACGCAGTATTTT. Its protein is CASSDSLGRTDTQYF.

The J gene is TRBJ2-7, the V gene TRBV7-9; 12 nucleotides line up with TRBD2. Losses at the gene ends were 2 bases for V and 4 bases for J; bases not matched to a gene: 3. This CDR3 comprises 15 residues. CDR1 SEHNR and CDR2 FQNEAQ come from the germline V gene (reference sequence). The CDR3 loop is CASSLLAGGVYEQYV. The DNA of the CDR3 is TGTGCCAGCAGCTTACTAGCGGGGGGGGTGTACGAGCAGTACGTC.

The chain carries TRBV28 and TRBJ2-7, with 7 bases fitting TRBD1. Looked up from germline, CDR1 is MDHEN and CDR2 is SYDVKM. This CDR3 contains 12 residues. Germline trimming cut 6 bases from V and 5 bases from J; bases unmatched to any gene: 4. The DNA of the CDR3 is TGTGCCAGCAGAGGGGGCATCGACGAGCAGTACGTC. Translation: CASRGGIDEQYV.

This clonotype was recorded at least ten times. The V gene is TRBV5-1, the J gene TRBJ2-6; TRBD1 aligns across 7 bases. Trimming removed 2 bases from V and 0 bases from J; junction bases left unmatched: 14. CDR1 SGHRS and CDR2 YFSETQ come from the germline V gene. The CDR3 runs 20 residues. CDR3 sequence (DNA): TGCGCCAGCAGCTTCGGCATACCGGGACAGCGTTTCTCTGGGGCCAACGTCCTGACTTTC. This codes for CASSFGIPGQRFSGANVLTF.